These 21 T cell receptor beta chains originate from one sample sequenced in a study of blood T cell repertoires in COVID-19. The method was immunoSEQ multiplex PCR; TCRdb's version includes in-frame clones alone and lacks a portion of them. The table includes fewer than 250,000 clones, around nine tenths detected once. What was sequenced was peripheral blood. These receptors were obtained from a man in his 60s with acute or convalescent COVID-19.

The chain joins TRBV5-1 to TRBJ2-3; 15 bases agree with TRBD2. Germline-derived CDR1 and CDR2 are SGHRS and YFSETQ. Losses at the gene ends were 4 bases for V and 2 bases for J; bases not matched to a gene: 11. The CDR3 consists of 19 residues. As DNA, the CDR3 is TGCGCCAGCAGCCAGGGACTAGCGGGGGGCCTTCTTAACACAGATACGCAGTATTTT. Residues: CASSQGLAGGLLNTDTQYF.

This clone was detected only once. The chain is built from TRBV5-4 and TRBJ2-5; 7 bases are shared with TRBD2. Trimming cost V 3 bases and J 4 bases; bases outside gene matches: 12. CDR1 and CDR2 from the germline V gene are SGHNT and YYREEE (reference sequence). This CDR3 has 16 residues. The CDR3 sequence is CASSSPSLWGGETQYF. In DNA, the CDR3 is TGTGCCAGCAGCTCCCCCTCCCTGTGGGGGGGAGAGACCCAGTACTTC.

The rearrangement uses TRBV2 and TRBJ1-1; 8 bases are shared with TRBD1. There are 12 residues in the CDR3. CDR1 and CDR2 from the germline V gene are SNHLY and FYNNEI. Trimming removed 8 bases from V and 5 bases from J; junction bases left unmatched: 4. The CDR3 region has the DNA TGTGCCAGCGACAGGGGAGGGACTGAAGCTTTCTTT. Protein: CASDRGGTEAFF.

The chain uses TRBV11-3 and TRBJ1-1, with TRBD1 identical over 10 bases. Trimming took 8 bases from V and 0 from J; bases not matched to a gene: 3. The CDR3 sequence is 14 residues long. Germline CDR1 SGHNT, CDR2 YENEEA. The CDR3 coding sequence is TGTGCCAGCTCGACAGGGGGCATGAACACTGAAGCTTTCTTT. This gives the protein CASSTGGMNTEAFF.

The rearrangement links TRBV19 to TRBJ1-6; TRBD1 agrees at 10 bases. In germline, CDR1 is LNHDA, CDR2 SQIVND (reference sequence). The CDR3 runs to 13 residues. Trimming removed 4 bases from V and 9 bases from J; junction bases left unmatched: 0. The chain's CDR3 is CASSRTGGSPLHF. As DNA, the CDR3 is TGTGCCAGTAGTAGGACAGGGGGTTCACCCCTCCACTTT.

This chain joins TRBV5-5 and TRBJ2-1; 11 nucleotides agree with TRBD2. Germline V gene sequence: CDR1 SGHKS, CDR2 YYEKEE (reference sequence). After removal of 4 bases from V and 8 bases from J, the junction contained 8 bases not matched to a gene. This CDR3 comprises 15 residues. CDR3 in amino acids: CASSNSGGALDEQFF. The CDR3 DNA is TGTGCCAGCAGCAATAGCGGGGGGGCCCTTGATGAGCAGTTCTTC. Full variable domain (rest looked up from reference TRBV5-5 and TRBJ2-1): DAGVTQSPTHLIKTRGQQVTLRCSPISGHKSVSWYQQVLGQGPQFIFQYYEKEERGRGNFPDRFSARQFPNYSSELNVNALLLGDSALYLCASSNSGGALDEQFFGPGTRLTVL.

This sequence joins TRBV10-3 and TRBJ2-7, with 8 bases that match TRBD2. This CDR3 spans 14 amino acids. With 3 bases clipped from V and 0 bases from J, the junction kept 1 base outside the gene matches. CDR1 and CDR2 from the germline V gene are ENHRY and SYGVKD. CDR3 protein: CAISDSGGSYEQYF. Written as DNA, the CDR3 is TGTGCCATCAGTGACAGCGGGGGCTCCTACGAGCAGTACTTC.

Only a few counts were recorded for this clone. CDR3 coding DNA: TGTGCCAGCAGCTTAGTAGGAGGGGGCAGGTCACCCCTCCACTTT. Translation gives CASSLVGGGRSPLHF. The V call is TRBV5-6, the J call TRBJ1-6; 7 bases are shared with TRBD1. The CDR3 is made up of 15 amino acids. The germline V gene encodes CDR1 SGHDT and CDR2 YYEEEE. The trim removed 2 bases at V and 10 bases at J, leaving 9 bases unmatched.

This clone was observed once. Other DNA sequences within the sample encode an identical CDR3. The CDR3 coding sequence is TGCGCCAGCAGTCTTGGACAGGGTAATTCACCCCTCCACTTT. Protein sequence: CASSLGQGNSPLHF. The V gene is TRBV5-1, the J gene TRBJ1-6; 8 bases line up with TRBD1. Trimming removed 5 bases from V and 6 bases from J; junction bases left unmatched: 4. CDR1 SGHRS and CDR2 YFSETQ come from the germline V gene. The CDR3 sequence is 14 residues long. Full variable domain (remainder filled in from reference TRBV5-1 and TRBJ1-6): KAGVTQTPRYLIKTRGQQVTLSCSPISGHRSVSWYQQTPGQGLQFLFEYFSETQRNKGNFPGRFSGRQFSNSRSEMNVSTLELGDSALYLCASSLGQGNSPLHFGNGTRLTVT.

J is TRBJ2-5 and V is TRBV7-2; D not resolved. CDR3 size: 14 residues. Germline V gene lookup returns CDR1 SGHTA and CDR2 FQGNSA. Trimming left V 1 base short and J 1 base short, with 7 bases between. The CDR3 spells CASSLGGSQETQYF. In DNA form, the CDR3 reads TGTGCCAGCAGCTTAGGAGGTTCCCAAGAGACCCAGTACTTC.

This clone was observed many times. The J gene is TRBJ1-5, the V gene TRBV5-8; D is uncertain. Trimming cost V 2 bases and J 2 bases, with 14 bases left between them. Germline values: CDR1 SGHTS, CDR2 YDEGEE. CDR3 length equals 16 residues. The CDR3: CASSLMGPQGNQPQHF. The CDR3 bases are TGTGCCAGCAGCTTAATGGGCCCCCAGGGCAATCAGCCCCAGCATTTT.

This CDR3 is CASSFGSAGAGGYTF. CDR3 DNA sequence: TGTGCCAGCAGTTTCGGGTCGGCAGGGGCGGGCGGCTACACCTTC. The V gene is TRBV27, the J gene TRBJ1-2, with D possibly TRBD1 on 6 matching bases. V gave up 3 bases and J gave up 8 bases, with 19 bases separating them. Germline lookup yields CDR1 MNHEY and CDR2 SMNVEV (reference sequence). The CDR3 is made up of 15 amino acids.

V is TRBV7-6 and J is TRBJ1-1; D is undetermined. This CDR3 region has 15 residues. Germline V gene data show CDR1 as SGHVS and CDR2 as FNYEAQ. V shed 5 bases and J shed 3 bases, with 16 bases lying between them. Here the CDR3 reads CASSPGGPMDTEAFF. DNA for the CDR3: TGTGCCAGCAGCCCCGGCGGGCCCATGGACACTGAAGCTTTCTTT.

This clone has only one observation. The rearrangement links TRBV6-1 to TRBJ1-1; D is unresolved. This CDR3 has 15 amino acids. V shed 3 bases and J shed 0 bases, with 11 bases lying between them. The germline V gene has CDR1 MNHNS and CDR2 SASEGT. The CDR3 spells CASSDRQIMNTEAFF. CDR3 DNA: TGTGCCAGCAGTGACAGACAAATTATGAACACTGAAGCTTTCTTT.

The genes are TRBV2 and TRBJ2-3, with D tentatively TRBD2 (6 bases). Germline assignment: CDR1 SNHLY and CDR2 FYNNEI. The CDR3 contains 16 residues. The V gene lost 0 bases and the J gene lost 0 bases, with 10 bases spanning the gap. In nucleotides, the CDR3 is TGTGCCAGCAGTGAAGCGGGCGGGACTAGCACAGATACGCAGTATTTT. Its translation is CASSEAGGTSTDTQYF.

The V call is TRBV6-5, the J call TRBJ1-2, with D perhaps matching TRBD1 (5 bases). Germline assignment: CDR1 MNHEY and CDR2 SVGAGI. The CDR3 is 14 amino acids. Trimming cost V 2 bases and J 8 bases, with 15 bases left between them. The CDR3, as DNA: TGTGCCAGCAGTTACCCCGACAGCCCTCAGGGCTACACCTTC. Translating gives CASSYPDSPQGYTF.

The chain links TRBV2 to TRBJ2-5; the D is unclear. V lost 6 bases, J lost 1 base, and 12 bases lay in between. The CDR3 runs to 14 residues. In germline, CDR1 is SNHLY, CDR2 FYNNEI. The CDR3 here is CASRLDIIQETQYF. The CDR3 region has the DNA TGTGCCAGCAGGCTTGACATAATCCAAGAGACCCAGTACTTC.

The V and J genes are TRBV7-8 and TRBJ1-3; perhaps TRBD1 as D (5 bases). Trimming pared 1 base from V and 4 bases from J, leaving 11 bases between. Looked up from germline, CDR1 is SGHVS and CDR2 is FQNEAQ. CDR3 length: 15 amino acids. The CDR3 sequence: CASSLGWTSGNTIYF. DNA of the CDR3: TGTGCCAGCAGCTTAGGGTGGACATCAGGAAACACCATATATTTT.

This clone was seen a few times. V and J are TRBV9 and TRBJ1-2; 7 bases map to TRBD1. This CDR3 has 16 amino acids. CDR1 is SGDLS, CDR2 YYNGEE, per germline. The J segment lost 5 bases and the V segment lost 1 base, leaving 11 bases of the junction unmatched. The CDR3 coding sequence is TGTGCCAGCAGCGTACGAGTCGACAGGGCGGAGTATGGCTACACCTTC. It codes for CASSVRVDRAEYGYTF.

This chain joins TRBV3-1 (or the pseudogene TRBV3-2) and TRBJ1-5, with 8 bases lining up with TRBD1. Germline values: CDR1 LGHDT, CDR2 YNNKEL (reference sequence). The CDR3 loop spans 15 amino acids. J gave up 6 bases and V 3 bases, and 7 bases lay outside the gene matches. For the CDR3, the DNA is TGTGCCAGCAGCCACTCAGCCAGGGGGCCTCAGCCCCAGCATTTT. Translated, it gives CASSHSARGPQPQHF.

To note about this clone: At one end, the junction sequence differs from germline, possibly due to a read error. V usage is TRBV3-1 (or the pseudogene TRBV3-2) and J usage is TRBJ2-2, with TRBD1 identical over 10 bases. The germline V gene encodes CDR1 LGHDT and CDR2 YNNKEL (reference sequence). The CDR3 is made up of 16 amino acids. The CDR3 reads CASSPPRQGAPGKLFF. CDR3 DNA sequence: TGTGCCAGCAGCCCCCCGAGACAGGGGGCCCCCGGGAAGCTGTTTTTT.